This T cell receptor (beta chain) comes out of a study of T cells in Graves' hyperthyroidism and ophthalmopathy. Study summary: It was at initial diagnosis, before any treatment, that peripheral blood was collected. Broader study findings: Most thyroid clonotypes expanded above 0.001 were also detected in blood.

RNA transcripts provided the source from which TCR beta CDR3 regions were amplified. When the TCR CDR3 underwent first-round RT-PCR, the HTBI primer set was used. Using its own MiXCR run on the multiplex PCR reads, TCRdb lists one record per CDR3 protein. The sample holds about 360,000 distinct CDR3 sequences, approximately 13% seen once. The CDR3 extends over 20 amino acids. The V segment lost 2 bases and the J segment 5 bases; nucleotides outside the gene matches: 14. Germline CDR1 reads LGHDT; CDR2 reads YNNKEL (reference sequence). Diagnosing involved the use of clinical symptoms, serum thyroxine and TRAb, thyroid ultrasound and orbital computed tomography. This clonotype was detected many times. Its cognate antigen is unknown.

The sequence was collected from a woman between 18 and 29 years old with Graves' hyperthyroidism. The chain is built from TRBV3-1 and TRBJ2-3; TRBD2 aligns across 15 bases. The specimen sequenced was blood. The CDR3 DNA sequence: TGTGCCAGCAGCCAATTTCTACCGGGACTAGCGGGAGGTCATCAAGATACGCAGTATTTT. The encoded protein is CASSQFLPGLAGGHQDTQYF.